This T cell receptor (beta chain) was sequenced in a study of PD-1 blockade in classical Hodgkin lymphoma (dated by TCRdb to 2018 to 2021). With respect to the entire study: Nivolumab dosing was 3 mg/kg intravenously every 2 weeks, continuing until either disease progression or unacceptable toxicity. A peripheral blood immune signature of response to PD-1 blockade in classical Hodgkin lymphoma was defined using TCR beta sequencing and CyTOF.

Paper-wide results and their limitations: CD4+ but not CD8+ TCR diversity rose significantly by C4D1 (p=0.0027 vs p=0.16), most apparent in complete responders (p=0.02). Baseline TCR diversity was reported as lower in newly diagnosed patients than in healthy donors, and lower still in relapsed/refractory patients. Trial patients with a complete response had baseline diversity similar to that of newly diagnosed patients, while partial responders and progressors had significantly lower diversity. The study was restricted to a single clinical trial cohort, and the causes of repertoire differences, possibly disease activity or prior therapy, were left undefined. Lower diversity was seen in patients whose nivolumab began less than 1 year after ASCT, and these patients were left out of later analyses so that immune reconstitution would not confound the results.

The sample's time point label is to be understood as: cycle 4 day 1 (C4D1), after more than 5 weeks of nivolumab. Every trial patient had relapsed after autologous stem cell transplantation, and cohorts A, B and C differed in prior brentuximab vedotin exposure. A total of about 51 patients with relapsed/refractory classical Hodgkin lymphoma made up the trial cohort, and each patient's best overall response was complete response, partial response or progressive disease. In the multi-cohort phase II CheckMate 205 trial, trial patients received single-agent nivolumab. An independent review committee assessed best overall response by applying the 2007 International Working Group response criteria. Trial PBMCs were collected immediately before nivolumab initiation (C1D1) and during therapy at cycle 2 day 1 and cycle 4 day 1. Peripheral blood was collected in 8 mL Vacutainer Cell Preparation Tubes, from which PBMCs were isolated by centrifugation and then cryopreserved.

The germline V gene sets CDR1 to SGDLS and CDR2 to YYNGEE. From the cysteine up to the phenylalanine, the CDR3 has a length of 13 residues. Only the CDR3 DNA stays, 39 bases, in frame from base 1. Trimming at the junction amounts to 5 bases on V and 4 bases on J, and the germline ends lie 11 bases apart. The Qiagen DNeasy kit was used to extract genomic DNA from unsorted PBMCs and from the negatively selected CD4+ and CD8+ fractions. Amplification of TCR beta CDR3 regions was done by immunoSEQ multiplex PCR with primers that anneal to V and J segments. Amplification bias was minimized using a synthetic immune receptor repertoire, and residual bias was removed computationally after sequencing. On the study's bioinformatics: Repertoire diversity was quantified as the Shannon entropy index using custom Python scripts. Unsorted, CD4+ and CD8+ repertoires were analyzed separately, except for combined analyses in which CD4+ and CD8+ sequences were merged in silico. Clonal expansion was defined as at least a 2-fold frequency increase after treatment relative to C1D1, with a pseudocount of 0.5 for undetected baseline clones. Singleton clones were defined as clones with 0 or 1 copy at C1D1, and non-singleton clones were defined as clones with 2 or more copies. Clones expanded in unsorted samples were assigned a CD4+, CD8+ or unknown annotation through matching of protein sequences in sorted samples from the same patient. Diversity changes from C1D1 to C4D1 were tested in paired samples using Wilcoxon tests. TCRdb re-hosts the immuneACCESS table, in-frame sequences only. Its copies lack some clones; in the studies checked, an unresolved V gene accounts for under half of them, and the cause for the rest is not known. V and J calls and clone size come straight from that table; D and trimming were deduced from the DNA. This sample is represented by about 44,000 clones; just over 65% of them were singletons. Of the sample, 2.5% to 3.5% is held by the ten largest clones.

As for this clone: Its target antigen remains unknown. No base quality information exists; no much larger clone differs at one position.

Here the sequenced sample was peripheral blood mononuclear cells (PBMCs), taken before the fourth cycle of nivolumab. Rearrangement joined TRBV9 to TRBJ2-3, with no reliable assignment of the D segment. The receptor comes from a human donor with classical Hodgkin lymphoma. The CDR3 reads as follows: CASSYSQADTQYF. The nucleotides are TGTGCCAGCAGTTATAGTCAGGCAGATACGCAGTATTTT. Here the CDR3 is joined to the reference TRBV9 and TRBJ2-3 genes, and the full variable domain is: DSGVTQTPKHLITATGQRVTLRCSPRSGDLSVYWYQQSLDQGLQFLIQYYNGEERAKGNILERFSAQQFPDLHSELNLSSLELGDSALYFCASSYSQADTQYFGPGTRLTVL.